The 9 T cell receptor beta chains reported below all come from one sample, sequenced in a study of beta chain features in type 1 diabetes. Expressed TCRB transcripts were sequenced because the isolated RNA had all been reverse transcribed beforehand. Libraries were prepared by immunoSEQ multiplex PCR; TCRdb keeps only in-frame clonotypes and omits some of them. The table lists 400,000 to 450,000 clones, more than 11% of them singletons. Sequencing input: naive CD4+ T cells from blood. The origin of the receptors is a man younger than 45 in good health.

This clone was observed a handful of times. The chain uses TRBV4-3 and TRBJ1-2, with D tentatively TRBD1 (5 bases). CDR1 LGHNA and CDR2 YSLEER come from the germline V gene. The CDR3 contains 15 residues. V lost 0 bases and J 8 bases, leaving 16 bases between the germline ends. CDR3 sequence (DNA): TGCGCCAGCAGCCAAGAACTAAAGGACAAAAACGGCTACACCTTC. Its translation: CASSQELKDKNGYTF.

The sample holds a few counts of this clone. The chain employs TRBV4-2 and TRBJ2-7, with unresolved D. Germline values: CDR1 LGHNA, CDR2 YNFKEQ. CDR3 size: 14 residues. Trimming left V 1 base short and J 3 bases short, with 10 bases between. The CDR3 DNA is TGTGCCAGCAGCCAAGCTCTAGGAAACTACGAGCAGTACGTC. Residues: CASSQALGNYEQYV.

This clone showed up just a few times. The CDR3 loop is CASSFYGNSETQYF. CDR3 nucleotide sequence: TGTGCCAGCAGCTTTTATGGAAACTCGGAGACCCAGTACTTC. J is TRBJ2-5 and V is TRBV7-2; no reliable D call. The V and J ends lost 3 bases and 5 bases respectively, with 13 bases between them. Germline-derived CDR1 and CDR2 are SGHTA and FQGNSA. There are 14 residues in the CDR3.

The chain combines TRBV25-1 with TRBJ2-7, with TRBD1 as a possible D gene (5 bases). From germline, CDR1 is MGHDK and CDR2 SYGVNS. This CDR3 comprises 14 residues. Trimming took off 2 bases at V and 1 base at J, with 9 bases between the two ends. The CDR3 reads CASSERRQSYEQYF. As DNA, the CDR3 is TGTGCCAGCAGTGAAAGACGACAGTCCTACGAGCAGTACTTC.

The chain carries TRBV7-9 and TRBJ1-1; a weak D match, TRBD1 (6 bases). The CDR3 spans 13 residues. Germline V gene lookup returns CDR1 SEHNR and CDR2 FQNEAQ (reference sequence). The germline V and J ends were trimmed by 1 base and 4 bases, with 7 bases remaining between them. CDR3 residues: CASSLEGGTEAFF. CDR3 in DNA: TGTGCCAGCAGCTTAGAGGGGGGCACTGAAGCTTTCTTT.

This clone was seen a handful of times. The chain couples TRBV10-3 to TRBJ2-1, with D maybe TRBD1 (5 bases). The CDR3 covers 12 residues. Germline CDR1 and CDR2: ENHRY and SYGVKD. V was shortened by 11 bases and J by 9 bases, with 17 bases between the two germline ends. This chain's CDR3 is CAAQGLQSEQFF. The CDR3 DNA is TGTGCCGCCCAGGGTTTGCAGAGTGAGCAGTTCTTC.

The chain couples TRBV5-1 to TRBJ1-2; a possible D gene is TRBD1 (5 bases). Trimming left V 0 bases short and J 4 bases short, with 13 bases between. The CDR3 is 15 amino acids. The germline CDR1 and CDR2 sequences are SGHRS and YFSETQ. CDR3 in DNA: TGCGCCAGCAGCTTGGAGTGGGGCGGCGGCTATGGCTACACCTTC. Encoded protein: CASSLEWGGGYGYTF.

The rearrangement joins TRBV10-3 to TRBJ2-5, with TRBD2 matching 15 bases. Germline V gene sequence: CDR1 ENHRY, CDR2 SYGVKD. The CDR3 covers 14 residues. With V trimmed by 4 bases and J by 8 bases, 2 bases remained unmatched. The CDR3 spells CAISGTSGGATQYF. CDR3 DNA: TGTGCCATCAGTGGGACTAGCGGGGGGGCCACCCAGTACTTC.

The chain employs TRBV5-4 and TRBJ1-4; possible D gene TRBD1, 5 bases. The CDR3 has 14 residues. Per the germline V gene, CDR1 is SGHNT and CDR2 is YYREEE (reference sequence). Trimming took 3 bases from V and 8 from J, leaving 14 bases between them. This CDR3 reads CASSSTGIQEKLFF. The CDR3 coding sequence is TGTGCCAGCAGCTCCACAGGAATTCAAGAAAAACTGTTTTTT.